The 10 T cell receptor beta chains reported below all come from one sample, sequenced in a study of beta chain features in type 1 diabetes (dated by TCRdb to the late 2010s). Study-wide findings and limitations: In all four CD4+ subsets, TCRB CDR3 length was moderately but significantly shorter in type 1 diabetes patients.

The library came from the immunoSEQ multiplex PCR assay. All of the isolated RNA was reverse transcribed with the High Capacity cDNA Reverse Transcription Kit, so expressed TCRB transcripts were sequenced. Imported from immuneACCESS, the table was reduced by TCRdb to in-frame sequences with V and J called. These copies leave out some clones; in studies compared against another copy, an unresolved V gene accounts for under half, and the cause of the remainder is not known. The sample records around 53,000 clones, 50% to 75% of which are singletons. The biggest ten clones account for approximately 0.3% of the sample. Their cognate antigens are unknown. Sequenced: stem cell memory CD4+ T cells from blood. What the cell subset or site label conveys for this sample: stem cell-like memory CD4+ T cells. These receptors were obtained from a woman aged 25 to 39 with type 1 diabetes.

J is TRBJ2-2 and V is TRBV5-1; a possible D gene is TRBD2 (6 bases). Trimming removed 3 bases from V and 6 bases from J, with 12 bases in between. Germline V gene lookup returns CDR1 SGHRS and CDR2 YFSETQ. This CDR3 has 14 residues. The CDR3 sequence: CASSSTWGAGELFF. The CDR3 region has the DNA TGCGCCAGCAGCTCCACCTGGGGGGCCGGGGAGCTGTTTTTT.

This clone was recorded a few times. This rearrangement joins TRBV7-9 to TRBJ2-7, with D maybe TRBD1 (7 bases). This CDR3 contains 17 residues. V was trimmed by 2 bases and J by 0 bases, leaving 17 bases between them. Per germline, CDR1 SEHNR and CDR2 FQNEAQ (reference sequence). The CDR3 DNA sequence: TGTGCCAGCAGCTTACAGTGGGCGGGACAGCGCTCCTACGAGCAGTACTTC. Its translation is CASSLQWAGQRSYEQYF. Variable domain in full (rest from reference TRBV7-9 and TRBJ2-7): DTGVSQNPRHKITKRGQNVTFRCDPISEHNRLYWYRQTLGQGPEFLTYFQNEAQLEKSRLLSDRFSAERPKGSFSTLEIQRTEQGDSAMYLCASSLQWAGQRSYEQYFGPGTRLTVT.

The gene calls are TRBV5-1 and TRBJ2-5; 10 positions match TRBD2. This CDR3 is 17 amino acids long. After removal of 6 bases from V and 0 bases from J, the junction contained 11 bases not matched to a gene. Germline values: CDR1 SGHRS, CDR2 YFSETQ. CDR3 nucleotide sequence: TGCGCCAGCACAACCCTAGCGGGAGATGAGGACCAAGAGACCCAGTACTTC. Translation: CASTTLAGDEDQETQYF. Variable domain in full (rest from reference TRBV5-1 and TRBJ2-5): KAGVTQTPRYLIKTRGQQVTLSCSPISGHRSVSWYQQTPGQGLQFLFEYFSETQRNKGNFPGRFSGRQFSNSRSEMNVSTLELGDSALYLCASTTLAGDEDQETQYFGPGTRLLVL.

The chain carries TRBV18 and TRBJ1-2, with D hard to call. Per the germline V gene, CDR1 is KGHSH and CDR2 is LQKENI. Trimming took 2 bases from V and 4 from J, leaving 11 bases between them. There are 14 residues in the CDR3. Here the CDR3 reads CASSPGEGFYGYTF. In nucleotides, the CDR3 is TGTGCCAGCTCACCAGGGGAGGGATTCTATGGCTACACCTTC.

This rearrangement joins TRBV7-2 to TRBJ1-5; D may be TRBD1 (5 bases). The CDR3 has 16 residues. In germline, CDR1 is SGHTA, CDR2 FQGNSA. Trimming removed 1 base at V and 5 bases at J, with 15 bases between. DNA for the CDR3: TGTGCCAGCAGCTTAGACACAGGTAGAATGGATCAGCCCCAGCATTTT. This sequence encodes CASSLDTGRMDQPQHF.

The V and J genes are TRBV9 and TRBJ2-3; D is uncertain. Germline V CDR1 and CDR2: SGDLS, YYNGEE. The ends were cut back, 1 base at V and 5 bases at J, with 5 bases in the middle. This CDR3 has 12 amino acids. CDR3: CASSVHGDTQYF. As DNA, the CDR3 is TGTGCCAGCAGCGTACACGGAGATACGCAGTATTTT.

This chain joins TRBV4-1 and TRBJ2-5, with 9 positions matching TRBD2. The CDR3 runs to 14 residues. The V gene's germline CDR1 is MGHRA and CDR2 YSYEKL. After removal of 1 base from V and 4 bases from J, the junction contained 1 base not matched to a gene. CDR3 protein: CASSQGREGETQYF. CDR3 nucleotide sequence: TGCGCCAGCAGCCAAGGGCGGGAGGGAGAGACCCAGTACTTC.

The chain has TRBV19 and TRBJ1-1, with 7 bases lining up with TRBD1. Germline trimming cut 3 bases from V and 5 bases from J; bases unmatched to any gene: 6. The CDR3 covers 14 residues. Germline values: CDR1 LNHDA, CDR2 SQIVND (reference sequence). The CDR3 loop is CASSIEKGATEAFF. CDR3 DNA sequence: TGTGCCAGTAGTATTGAGAAGGGGGCGACTGAAGCTTTCTTT.

The chain couples TRBV6-1 to TRBJ2-7; D is uncertain. Germline CDR1 and CDR2: MNHNS and SASEGT. With 4 bases removed from V and 1 base from J, the gap between germline ends came to 14 bases. CDR3 size: 15 residues. Here the CDR3 reads CASSGQQTESYEQYF. The CDR3 DNA reads TGTGCCAGCAGTGGTCAGCAGACTGAGTCCTACGAGCAGTACTTC.

The chain uses TRBV6-1 and TRBJ1-5, with D maybe TRBD1 (5 bases). V dropped 6 bases and J dropped 2 bases, with 5 bases sitting between them. The CDR3 loop spans 12 amino acids. In germline, CDR1 is MNHNS, CDR2 SASEGT. CDR3 bases: TGTGCCAGCAGGACAGGCAATCAGCCCCAGCATTTT. Protein sequence: CASRTGNQPQHF.